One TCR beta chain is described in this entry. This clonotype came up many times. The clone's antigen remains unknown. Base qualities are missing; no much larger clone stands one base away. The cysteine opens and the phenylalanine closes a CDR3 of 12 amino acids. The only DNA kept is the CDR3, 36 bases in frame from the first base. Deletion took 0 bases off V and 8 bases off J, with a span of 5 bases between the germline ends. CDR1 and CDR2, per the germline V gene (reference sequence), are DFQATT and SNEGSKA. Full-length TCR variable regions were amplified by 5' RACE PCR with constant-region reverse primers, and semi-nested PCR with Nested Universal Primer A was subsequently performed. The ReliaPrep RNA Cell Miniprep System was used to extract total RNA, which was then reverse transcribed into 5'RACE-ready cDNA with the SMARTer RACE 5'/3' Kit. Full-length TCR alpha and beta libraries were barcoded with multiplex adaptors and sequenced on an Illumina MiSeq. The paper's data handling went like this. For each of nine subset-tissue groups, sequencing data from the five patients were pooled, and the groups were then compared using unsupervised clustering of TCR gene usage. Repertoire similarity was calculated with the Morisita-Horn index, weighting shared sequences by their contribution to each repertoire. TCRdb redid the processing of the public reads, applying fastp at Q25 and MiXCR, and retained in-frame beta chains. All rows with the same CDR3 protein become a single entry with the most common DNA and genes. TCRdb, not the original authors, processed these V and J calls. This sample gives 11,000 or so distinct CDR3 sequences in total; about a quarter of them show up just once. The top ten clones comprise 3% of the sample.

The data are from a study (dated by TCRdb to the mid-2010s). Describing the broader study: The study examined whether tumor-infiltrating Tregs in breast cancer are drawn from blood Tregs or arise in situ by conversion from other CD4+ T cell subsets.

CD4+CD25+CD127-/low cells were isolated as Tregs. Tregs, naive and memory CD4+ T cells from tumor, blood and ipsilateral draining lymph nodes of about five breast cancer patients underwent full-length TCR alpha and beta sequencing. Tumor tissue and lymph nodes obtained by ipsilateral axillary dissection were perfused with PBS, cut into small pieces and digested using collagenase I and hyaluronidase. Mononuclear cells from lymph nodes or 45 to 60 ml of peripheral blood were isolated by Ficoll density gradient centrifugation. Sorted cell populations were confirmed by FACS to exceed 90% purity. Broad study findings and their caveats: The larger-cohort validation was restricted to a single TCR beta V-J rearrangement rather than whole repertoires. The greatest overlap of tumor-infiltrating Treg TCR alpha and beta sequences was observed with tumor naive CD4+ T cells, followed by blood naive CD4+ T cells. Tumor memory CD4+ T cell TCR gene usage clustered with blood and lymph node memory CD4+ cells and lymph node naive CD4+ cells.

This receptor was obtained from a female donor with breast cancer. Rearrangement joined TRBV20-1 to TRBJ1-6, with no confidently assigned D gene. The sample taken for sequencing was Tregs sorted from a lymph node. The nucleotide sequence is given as TGCAGTGCTAGAGATCCTTATTCACCCCTCCACTTT. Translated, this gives CSARDPYSPLHF.